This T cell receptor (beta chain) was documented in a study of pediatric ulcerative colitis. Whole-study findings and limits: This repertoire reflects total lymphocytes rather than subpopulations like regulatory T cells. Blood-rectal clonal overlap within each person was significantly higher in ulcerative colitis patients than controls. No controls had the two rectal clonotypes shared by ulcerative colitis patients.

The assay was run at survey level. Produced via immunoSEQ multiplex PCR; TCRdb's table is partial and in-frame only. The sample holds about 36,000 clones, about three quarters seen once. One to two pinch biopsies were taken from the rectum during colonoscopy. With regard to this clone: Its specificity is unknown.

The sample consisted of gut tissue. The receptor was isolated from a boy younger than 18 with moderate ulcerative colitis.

The CDR3 DNA reads as TGTGCCAGCAGCCCCCGGACTATCTCCTACAATGAGCAGTTCTTC. This translates into CASSPRTISYNEQFF. The chain couples TRBV7-2 to TRBJ2-1; TRBD2 might be the D (6 bases). Germline V lookup: CDR1 SGHTA, CDR2 FQGNSA. The CDR3 contains 15 residues. V shed 5 bases and J shed 0 bases, with 11 bases lying between them.